The 2 T cell receptor beta chains in this list originate from one sample, sequenced in a study of cytomegalovirus exposure and HLA in healthy donors (TCRdb year 2017). Libraries came from the immunoSEQ multiplex PCR assay. For the multiplex PCR, a mixture combining 60 forward primers for TCR Vbeta segments and 13 reverse primers for TCR Jbeta segments was used. What TCRdb holds here is the immuneACCESS table cut down to in-frame rearrangements. Part of the clones is not present; checked against another copy, under half of the missing clones reflect an unresolved V gene, and the others are unexplained. The table for this sample lists about 120,000 clones; 75% to 85% of them were counted only once. The ten largest clones capture about 11% of the sample. The material sequenced was PBMCs. The source is a male donor in good health and CMV-seropositive.

The rearrangement uses TRBV27 and TRBJ2-5; 9 bases align to TRBD2. With V trimmed by 4 bases and J by 4 bases, 7 bases remained unmatched. CDR1 is MNHEY and CDR2 is SMNVEV in the germline V gene (reference sequence). The length of the CDR3 is 15 residues. The chain's CDR3 is CASSYSGRPGETQYF. DNA for the CDR3: TGTGCCAGCAGTTATAGCGGGAGACCCGGAGAGACCCAGTACTTC.

V is TRBV7-2 and J is TRBJ2-7; 7 bases are shared with TRBD2. Germline V gives CDR1 SGHTA, CDR2 FQGNSA. The CDR3 covers 15 residues. V lost 1 base and J lost 4; bases outside the gene matches: 7. CDR3 amino acids: CASSLGNGLVYEQYF. As DNA, the CDR3 is TGTGCCAGCAGCTTAGGCAACGGACTAGTATACGAGCAGTACTTC.